This is a list of T cell receptor beta chains from one sample in a study of T cell repertoires in cytomegalovirus infection. No antigen is known for these receptors. TCRdb redid the calling of the reads with MiXCR, one entry per CDR3 protein. The data show about 920,000 distinct CDR3 sequences, approximately 30% seen once. The sequences come from cultured CD8+ T cells from PBMCs, collected from culture after CMV antigen stimulation. These TCRs come from a human donor in good health (CMV status not recorded). Some clones in this sample may be carry-over from other donors' samples. CDR3s include the opening cysteine and the closing phenylalanine or tryptophan. D genes are given only for firm matches. Rows give clone size only sometimes, using once, few, many, or a class for an expanded clone.

d_call	v_call	j_call	clone_size	cdr3_nt	cdr3_aa
.	TRBV29-1	TRBJ1-1	few	TGCAGCGTTGAAGATGAGGAGAACACTGAAGCTTTCTTT	CSVEDEENTEAFF
TRBD2	TRBV11-2	TRBJ2-1	.	TGTGCCAGCAGCTCCAGCGGGGGGGCCTTCGATGAGCAGTTCTTC	CASSSSGGAFDEQFF
.	TRBV10-3	TRBJ2-7	few	TGTGCCATCAGTGACCCAGGGGGGCAGCCCTACGAGCAGTACTTC	CAISDPGGQPYEQYF
.	TRBV11-1	TRBJ2-3	.	TGTGCCAGCAGATTGACTAGTACAGATACGCAGTATTTT	CASRLTSTDTQYF
TRBD2	TRBV5-1	TRBJ2-1	many	TGCGCCAGCAGCACCTCACTAGCGACAGACTACAATGAGCAGTTCTTC	CASSTSLATDYNEQFF
.	TRBV5-1	TRBJ1-2	.	TGCGCTAGCAGCCCAACCGGACAAGATCCTGCCTATGGCTACACCTTC	CASSPTGQDPAYGYTF
.	TRBV7-9	TRBJ2-5	.	TGTGCCAGCAGCCCTTCGTTCGGGACCCAGTACTTC	CASSPSFGTQYF
TRBD1	TRBV7-9	TRBJ1-6	many	TGTGCCTCAACAACCTTGGGAGGGGGCAAGTACGGTAATTCACCCCTCCACTTT	CASTTLGGGKYGNSPLHF
TRBD1	TRBV27	TRBJ2-7	few	TGTGCCAGCAGTTTCCGGACAGGGTTCTACGAGCAGTACTTC	CASSFRTGFYEQYF
.	TRBV2	TRBJ1-4	.	TGTGCCAGCAGTGAAGCGCTTGTCTTCGCTAATGAAAAACTGTTTTTT	CASSEALVFANEKLFF
TRBD1	TRBV7-9	TRBJ2-7	.	TGTGCCAGCAGCTCGTCCGGGACAGCCTACGAGCAGTACTTC	CASSSSGTAYEQYF
TRBD1	TRBV7-9	TRBJ2-7	.	TGTGCCAGCAGCCCGCCGGGACAGGGAAACTTAAATGAGTACTTC	CASSPPGQGNLNEYF
TRBD2	TRBV6-2/TRBV6-3	TRBJ2-1	few	TGTGCCAGGACGAAGGGACTAGCGGGGGGAGAGCAGTTCTTC	CARTKGLAGGEQFF
.	TRBV5-1	TRBJ2-7	.	TGCGCCAGCAGCTTGACAAGGCGGGGCGCCCCCGTCGAGCAGCACTTC	CASSLTRRGAPVEQHF
.	TRBV7-8	TRBJ1-3	many	TGTGCCAGCAGCCATACAGACCGGGCGGACGGAAACACCATATATTTT	CASSHTDRADGNTIYF
.	TRBV7-8	TRBJ2-6	many	TGTGCCAGCAGCTTCTTAGGGGCCAACTCTGGGGCCAACGTCCTGACTTTC	CASSFLGANSGANVLTF
.	TRBV12-3/TRBV12-4	TRBJ2-1	few	TGTGCCAGCAGTCCAGGGCCCCGAGGGAGCAATGAGCAGTTCTTC	CASSPGPRGSNEQFF
.	TRBV9	TRBJ2-2	few	TGTGCCAGCAGCCACCGGGGGGAGCTGTTTTTT	CASSHRGELFF
TRBD1	TRBV7-8	TRBJ2-6	few	TGTGCCAGCAGCTTAGCGAGGGACAGCAGCTCTGGGGCCAACGTCCTGACTTTC	CASSLARDSSSGANVLTF
.	TRBV4-1	TRBJ2-5	once	TGCGCCAGCAGCCAAGAAAGGGGGACTGGGGCTAGCTTTAAGGAGACCCAGTACTTC	CASSQERGTGASFKETQYF